This T cell receptor (beta chain) is drawn from a study of blood T cell repertoires in COVID-19. Whole-study context: Samples came from the United States, Italy and Spain, spanning acute and convalescent COVID-19.

The data were produced by immunoSEQ multiplex PCR, yet TCRdb's version contains in-frame clones alone and is incomplete. The sample includes 200,000 to 300,000 clones, over 75% of them seen just once. Individuals aged about 18 to 100 years were recruited from 24 US areas. Cohorts were based on clinical histories the participants reported. The CDR3 contains 13 residues. Trimming took off 1 base at V and 8 bases at J, with 11 bases between the two ends. The sequence was obtained from a woman between 45 and 65 years old with acute COVID-19. Source material: PBMCs or T cells enriched from blood (not recorded which). The chain is built from TRBV12-3 or TRBV12-4 and TRBJ1-2; D is unresolved. The CDR3 loop reads CASSLEAREGYTF. CDR3 DNA: TGTGCCAGCAGTTTAGAAGCCCGAGAAGGCTACACCTTC.